The next 8 T cell receptor beta chains were all read from a single sample in a study of identical twins. TCRdb ran MiXCR on the 5' RACE reads and lists one entry per CDR3 protein. Altogether roughly 290,000 distinct CDR3 sequences are present, 7.5% to 9.5% being singletons, with the ten largest covering 6% to 8.5%. This same sample was also part of a study on yellow fever vaccine responses in identical twins.

Source material: CD8+ T cells sorted from blood. These receptors were obtained from a woman aged 18-35 years in good health.

This clonotype occurred a few times. The chain is built from TRBV2 and TRBJ2-7; no clear D. Between the trimmed V and J ends, which lost 2 bases and 3 bases, there was a span of 8 bases. The CDR3 sequence is 13 residues long. CDR1 and CDR2 (germline): SNHLY, FYNNEI. The CDR3 spells CASSENPVYEQYF. The CDR3 DNA follows: TGTGCCAGCAGTGAAAATCCTGTCTACGAGCAGTACTTC.

This clonotype was picked up many times. The chain carries TRBV7-6 and TRBJ2-7, with TRBD1 matching 7 bases. With 4 bases clipped from V and 1 base from J, the junction kept 4 bases outside the gene matches. The CDR3 consists of 14 residues. Germline V gene data show CDR1 as SGHVS and CDR2 as FNYEAQ. The CDR3 here is CASSWDSLSYEQYF. The CDR3, as DNA: TGTGCCAGCAGCTGGGACAGTCTATCCTACGAGCAGTACTTC.

Many counts were recorded for this clonotype. V gene TRBV5-1 combines with J gene TRBJ2-7; 8 nucleotides agree with TRBD1. Germline CDR1 SGHRS, CDR2 YFSETQ. J was trimmed by 3 bases and V by 4 bases; bases with no gene match: 12. There are 16 residues in the CDR3. The CDR3 nucleotides are TGCGCCAGCAGCGCCGTCCCGGGACAGGCCTTCTACGAGCAGTACTTC. Residues: CASSAVPGQAFYEQYF.

This clonotype was seen a few times. V usage is TRBV20-1 and J usage is TRBJ2-1; D is unresolved. CDR3 length: 17 amino acids. The germline V gene encodes CDR1 DFQATT and CDR2 SNEGSKA (reference sequence). V was trimmed by 0 bases and J by 0 bases, leaving 15 bases between them. The CDR3 DNA is TGCAGTGCTAGAGATCACGAGCCACTAAGCTCCTACAATGAGCAGTTCTTC. This encodes CSARDHEPLSSYNEQFF.

This clonotype was observed at least ten times. The chain couples TRBV27 to TRBJ2-1; D gene unclear. CDR3 length equals 14 residues. The ends were cut back, 5 bases at V and 7 bases at J, with 15 bases in the middle. Germline lookup yields CDR1 MNHEY and CDR2 SMNVEV (reference sequence). The CDR3 loop reads CASSPLGFSNEQFF. CDR3 sequence (DNA): TGTGCCAGCAGTCCCCTAGGTTTTTCGAATGAGCAGTTCTTC.

This clonotype was observed many times. The rearrangement links TRBV4-3 to TRBJ2-2; the match to TRBD2 covers 10 bases. The CDR3 is made up of 17 amino acids. From germline, CDR1 is LGHNA and CDR2 YSLEER. The ends lost 2 bases at V and 4 bases at J; junction bases unmatched: 7. In nucleotides, the CDR3 is TGCGCCAGCAGCCAATTCTCTAGCGGGAGTATCACCGGGGAGCTGTTTTTT. Translating it yields CASSQFSSGSITGELFF.

This clonotype has only a few counts. The rearrangement uses TRBV12-3 or TRBV12-4 and TRBJ2-7; D remains ambiguous. The ends were cut back, 1 base at V and 0 bases at J, with 10 bases in the middle. This CDR3 has 15 amino acids. The CDR3 DNA follows: TGTGCCAGCAGTTTAGGGCCCTCAAGCTCCTACGAGCAGTACTTC. As protein: CASSLGPSSSYEQYF.

The chain links TRBV14 to TRBJ2-2, with 11 positions matching TRBD2. This CDR3 spans 18 amino acids. The ends lost 2 bases at V and 4 bases at J; junction bases unmatched: 9. The germline CDR1 and CDR2 sequences are SGHDN and FVKESK. The CDR3: CASSQLAGGLRGTGELFF. The CDR3 coding sequence is TGTGCCAGCAGCCAACTAGCGGGGGGACTGCGAGGCACCGGGGAGCTGTTTTTT.